Reported below is one T cell receptor (beta chain). Its antigen is still unknown. Library preparation (for TCRbeta) was performed with unique molecular identifiers. MiXCR, applied by TCRdb to the PCR reads, yields one record per CDR3 protein. The sample carries 7,000 to 9,500 distinct CDR3 sequences, about 13% recorded once. This entry belongs to a study of T-cell reconstitution after alpha-beta-depleted transplantation in children. General study points: Among T cells one year after transplant, newly produced cells accounted for most counts and diversity. Surviving recipient T cells and intrathymic progenitors accounted for some patients' high TCRbeta diversity at day 60. At around two months after transplant, the alpha-beta T cells were reportedly derived from several hundred expanded clones that came from non-depleted graft cells.

V lost 9 bases and J 5 bases, leaving 22 bases between the germline ends. Germline CDR1 is LGHNA and CDR2 is YNFKEQ. The CDR3 contains 15 residues. The clonotype was recovered from a patient aged 2-10 years who had a stem cell transplant for inherited bone marrow failure, so the T cells may come from the graft donor. The sample here was PBMCs, mostly from graft donor cells, taken 60 days after TCRalphabeta/CD19-depleted stem cell transplant. The rearrangement joins TRBV4-2 to TRBJ2-5, with a weak D call TRBD1 (6 bases). The CDR3 here is CARRPGLGGRETQYF. CDR3 coding DNA: TGTGCCAGGAGACCCGGGCTAGGGGGTCGGGAGACCCAGTACTTC.